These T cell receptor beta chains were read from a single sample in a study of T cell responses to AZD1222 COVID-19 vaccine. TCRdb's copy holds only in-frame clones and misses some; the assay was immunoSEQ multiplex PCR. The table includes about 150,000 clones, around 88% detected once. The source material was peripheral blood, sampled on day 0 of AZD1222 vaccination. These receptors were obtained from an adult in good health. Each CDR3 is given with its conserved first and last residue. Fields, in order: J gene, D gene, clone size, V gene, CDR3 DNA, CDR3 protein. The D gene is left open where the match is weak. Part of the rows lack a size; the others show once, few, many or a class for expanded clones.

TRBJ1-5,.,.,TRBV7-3,TGTGCCAGCAGCTTTGGGTGGAATCAGCCCCAGCATTTT,CASSFGWNQPQHF
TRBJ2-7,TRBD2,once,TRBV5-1,TGCGCCAGCAGCTTACCGCGGGGGGGCGAGACCTACGAGCAGTACTTC,CASSLPRGGETYEQYF
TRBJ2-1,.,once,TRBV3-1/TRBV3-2,TGTGCCAGCAGCCAAGATCTAATAGACCGGTCCTACAATGAGCAGTTCTTC,CASSQDLIDRSYNEQFF
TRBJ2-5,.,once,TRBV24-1,TGTGCCACCAGTGACGTGGACACCACCAGGGCCCAGTACTTC,CATSDVDTTRAQYF
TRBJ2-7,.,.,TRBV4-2,TGTGCCAGCAGCCAAGATCCGGGGGCTGGGGGCTACGAGCAGTACTTC,CASSQDPGAGGYEQYF
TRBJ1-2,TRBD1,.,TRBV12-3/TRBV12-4,TGTGCCAGCAAACCTCAGACAGGGCTTGGCTACACCTTC,CASKPQTGLGYTF
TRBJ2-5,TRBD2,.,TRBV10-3,TGTGCCATCAGTGAGGGCCGCGGGAGCGAGACCCAGTACTTC,CAISEGRGSETQYF
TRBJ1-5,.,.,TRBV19,TGTGCCAGTAGTGATAATCAGCCCCAGCATTTT,CASSDNQPQHF
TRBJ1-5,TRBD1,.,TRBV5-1,TGCGCCAGCAGCCGGACAGGGTTTGAGCCCCAGCATTTT,CASSRTGFEPQHF
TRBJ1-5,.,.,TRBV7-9,TGTGCCAGCGAGTCGGGTAGGGGGGCGAGTCAGCCCCAGCATTTT,CASESGRGASQPQHF
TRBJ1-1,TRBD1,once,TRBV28,TGTGCCAGCAGTTTAGATCGACAGGGGGTTGAAGCTTTCTTT,CASSLDRQGVEAFF
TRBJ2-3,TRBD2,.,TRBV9,TGTGCCAGCACGGCTAGCGGGGGGGCCTCGGGCACAGATACGCAGTATTTT,CASTASGGASGTDTQYF
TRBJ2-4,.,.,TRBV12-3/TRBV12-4,TGTGCCAGCAGTTTCAAGGGCCAAAACATTCAGTACTTC,CASSFKGQNIQYF
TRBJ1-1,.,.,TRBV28,TGTGCCAGCAACCTGCGGGGTTTGGAAGCTTTCTTT,CASNLRGLEAFF
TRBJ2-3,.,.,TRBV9,TGTGCCAGCAGCGCGGATCTTACAGGGAACACAGATACGCAGTATTTT,CASSADLTGNTDTQYF
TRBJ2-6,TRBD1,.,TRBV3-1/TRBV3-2,TGTGCCAGCAGCAACAACCGACAGGGAAAGGCCCCTGGGGCCAACGTCCTGACTTTC,CASSNNRQGKAPGANVLTF
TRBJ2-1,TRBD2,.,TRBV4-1,TGCGCCAGCAGCCGTGGGACTAGCGGGGGTGGGGCTTACAATGAGCAGTTCTTC,CASSRGTSGGGAYNEQFF
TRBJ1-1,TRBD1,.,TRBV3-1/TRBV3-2,TGTGCCAGCAGCCAAGTCTGGAGGACAGGGGGCCCGAACACTGAAGCTTTCTTT,CASSQVWRTGGPNTEAFF
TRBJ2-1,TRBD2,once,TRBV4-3,TGCGCCAGCAGCCAAGGTGCTAGCGGGGGGGCTTTTTACAATGAGCAGTTCTTC,CASSQGASGGAFYNEQFF
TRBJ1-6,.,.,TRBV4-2,TGTGCCAGCAGCCAAGATAGGGGGGCGGATAATTCACCCCTCCACTTT,CASSQDRGADNSPLHF
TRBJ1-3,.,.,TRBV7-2,TGTGCCAGCAGCGCGTCTGGAAACACCATATATTTT,CASSASGNTIYF
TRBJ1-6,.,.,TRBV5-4,TGTGCCAGCAGCTCCGAAGCGGGGTCACCCCTCCACTTT,CASSSEAGSPLHF
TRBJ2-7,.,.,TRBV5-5,TGTGCTAGCGGTGTTGGGCTTCCCACAGGGGGAGGGTCCTACGAGCAGTACTTC,CASGVGLPTGGGSYEQYF
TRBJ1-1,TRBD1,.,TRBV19,TGTGCCAGTAGAGGGACAGGGGGCACTGAAGCTTTCTTT,CASRGTGGTEAFF
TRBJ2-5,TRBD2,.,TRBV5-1,TGCGCCAATTCGATAGCGGGAGGGGAGACCCAGTACTTC,CANSIAGGETQYF
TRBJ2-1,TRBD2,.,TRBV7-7,TGTGCTAGCAGCGAAATTAGCGGGCGGACCTACAATGAGCAGTTCTTC,CASSEISGRTYNEQFF
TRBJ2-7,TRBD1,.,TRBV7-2,TGTGCCAGCAGCTACGACAGCCGGGACAGGATCGCCTACGAGCAGTACTTC,CASSYDSRDRIAYEQYF
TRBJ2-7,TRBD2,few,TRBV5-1,TGCGCCAGCAGCTCCACTAGCGGGGGGGCCATAGAGCAGTACTTC,CASSSTSGGAIEQYF
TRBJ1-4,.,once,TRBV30,TGTGCCTGGGTCGGTCCGTCTAATGAAAAACTGTTTTTT,CAWVGPSNEKLFF
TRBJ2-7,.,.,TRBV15,TGTGCCACCAGCAGAGATGCGGCCGGATACTACGAGCAGTACTTC,CATSRDAAGYYEQYF
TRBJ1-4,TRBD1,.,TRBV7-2,TGTGCCAGCAGCAGACAGACAGGGGCGGAAAAACTGTTTTTT,CASSRQTGAEKLFF
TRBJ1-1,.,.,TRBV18,TGTGCCAGCTCAGACAGCATGAACACTGAAGCTTTCTTT,CASSDSMNTEAFF
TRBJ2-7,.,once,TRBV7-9,TGTGCCAGCAGCTTAGGGGCCGAGCAGTACTTC,CASSLGAEQYF
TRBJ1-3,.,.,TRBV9,TGTGCCAGCAGCGTCCGGGGGATCTCTGGAAACACCATATATTTT,CASSVRGISGNTIYF
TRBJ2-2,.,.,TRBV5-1,TGCGCCAGCAGCTTGGCCCAGGGTCTAGTGAGACCCCGAATGCGGACCGGGGAGCTGTTTTTT,CASSLAQGLVRPRMRTGELFF
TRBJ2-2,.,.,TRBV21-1,TGTGCCAGCAGCCTACGGACGGAATTAAACACCGGGGAGCTGTTTTTT,CASSLRTELNTGELFF
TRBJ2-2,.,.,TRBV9,TGTGCCAGTGATCGGGGCTTAGGGGCCGGGGAGCTGTTTTTT,CASDRGLGAGELFF
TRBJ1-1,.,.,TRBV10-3,TGTGCCATCAGTGAGTCGAGGGGACCTGATGAAGCTTTCTTT,CAISESRGPDEAFF
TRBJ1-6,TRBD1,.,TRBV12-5,TGTGCTAGTGGTTTGGGAGGGGACAGGGAATCACCCCTCCACTTT,CASGLGGDRESPLHF
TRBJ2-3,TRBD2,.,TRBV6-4,TGTGCCAGCAGCCGAGCGGGGGGAACGAGCACAGATACGCAGTATTTT,CASSRAGGTSTDTQYF
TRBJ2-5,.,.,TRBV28,TGTGCCAGCACTCCAGGGGGGCGGGAGACCCAGTACTTC,CASTPGGRETQYF
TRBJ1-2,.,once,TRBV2,TGTGCCACCACCTCCGTGGAGTTAGCTAACTATGGCTACACCTTC,CATTSVELANYGYTF
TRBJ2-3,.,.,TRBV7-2,TGTGCCAGCAGCTTCTTCGACCCAGATACGCAGTATTTT,CASSFFDPDTQYF
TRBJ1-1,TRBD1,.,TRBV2,TGTGCCAGTGGGACAGGGCTCACTGAAGCTTTCTTT,CASGTGLTEAFF
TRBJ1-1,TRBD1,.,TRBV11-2,TGTGCCAGCAGCTCCTCGCCGGGACAGGGGTACACTGAAGCTTTCTTT,CASSSSPGQGYTEAFF
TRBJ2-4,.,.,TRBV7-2,TGTGCCAGCAGGGAGAAGGTAGCCAAAAACATTCAGTACTTC,CASREKVAKNIQYF
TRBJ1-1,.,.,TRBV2,TGTGCCAGCAGTAGGTCAGTGAACACTGAAGCTTTCTTT,CASSRSVNTEAFF
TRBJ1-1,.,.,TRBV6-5,TGTGCCAGCAGCCTCCCGGGGGGTGGCACTGAAGCTTTCTTT,CASSLPGGGTEAFF
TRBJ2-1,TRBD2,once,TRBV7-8,TGTGCCAGCAGCCCCACTAGCGGGGGGTACCTACGAAATGAGCAGTTCTTC,CASSPTSGGYLRNEQFF
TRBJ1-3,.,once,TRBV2,TGTGCCAGCAGTGTTTCCCCGGACTCTGGAAACACCATATATTTT,CASSVSPDSGNTIYF
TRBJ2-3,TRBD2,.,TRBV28,TGTGCCAGCAGCTCGAGCGGGACTAGCACAGATACGCAGTATTTT,CASSSSGTSTDTQYF
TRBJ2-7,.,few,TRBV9,TGTGCCAGCAGCCCCCTTATAGGGGGGCTAGGCGAGCAGTACTTC,CASSPLIGGLGEQYF
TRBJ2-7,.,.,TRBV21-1,TGTGCCAGCAGCAAAGGGGAGGGGGACAGGGACGAGCAGTACTTC,CASSKGEGDRDEQYF
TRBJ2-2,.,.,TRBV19,TGTGCCAGTAGCCGTCTGGAGGGGGGGGCCGGGGAGCTGTTTTTT,CASSRLEGGAGELFF
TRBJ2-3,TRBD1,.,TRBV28,TGTGCCAGCAGTTTAATACAGGGGGCCGGCACAGATACGCAGTATTTT,CASSLIQGAGTDTQYF
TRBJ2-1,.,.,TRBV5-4,TGTGCCAGCAGCCCGCCAGGGATTCGGAATGAGCAGTTCTTC,CASSPPGIRNEQFF
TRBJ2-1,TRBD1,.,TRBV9,TGTGCCAGCAGCGGACAGGGCCAACAGTTCTTC,CASSGQGQQFF
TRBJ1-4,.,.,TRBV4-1,TGCGCCAGCAGCCAAGGGGGGGGCTTTAATGAAAAACTGTTTTTT,CASSQGGGFNEKLFF
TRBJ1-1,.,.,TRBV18,TGTGCCAGCTCACTCGAGATTACGGGGGTTACTGAAGCTTTCTTT,CASSLEITGVTEAFF